Listed below are T cell receptor beta chains from one sample, sequenced in a study of vaccination and CD4 T cells after COVID-19. TCRdb analysed the PCR reads with MiXCR anew, one entry per CDR3 protein. This table has about 9,100 distinct CDR3 sequences, roughly 70% appearing once. The antigens these receptors bind are not known. The sequenced sample was CD4+ T cells from blood, cultured in vitro. Receptors were obtained from a human donor who had recovered from COVID-19. Each CDR3 is given with its conserved first and last residue. D genes are given only for firm matches. Not all rows give a size; the values are once, few, many and, for expanded clones, a class.

CDR3	DNA	J	D	size	V
CASSPRMRLAGDNEQFF	TGTGCCAGCAGCCCTCGGATGAGACTAGCGGGAGACAATGAGCAGTTCTTC	TRBJ2-1	TRBD2	-	TRBV6-1
CASSLMATDTQYF	TGTGCCAGCAGCTTAATGGCCACAGATACGCAGTATTTT	TRBJ2-3	-	-	TRBV7-2
CASSLDRGVSPLHF	TGTGCCAGCAGCTTGGACAGGGGGGTCTCACCCCTCCACTTT	TRBJ1-6	TRBD1	-	TRBV5-8
CASSPDRVGYGYTF	TGTGCCAGTAGCCCGGACAGGGTCGGCTATGGCTACACCTTC	TRBJ1-2	TRBD1	few	TRBV19
CASSNRGSTDTQYF	TGTGCCAGTAGTAATCGGGGCAGCACAGATACGCAGTATTTT	TRBJ2-3	-	few	TRBV19
CAISDTRNQPQHF	TGTGCCATCTCTGACACCCGCAATCAGCCCCAGCATTTT	TRBJ1-5	-	-	TRBV21-1
CASSPISFGSYNEQFF	TGTGCCAGCTCACCCATCAGCTTCGGCTCCTACAATGAGCAGTTCTTC	TRBJ2-1	-	-	TRBV18
CATSRDRGELAGVSNEQYF	TGTGCCACCAGCAGAGATCGGGGGGAACTAGCGGGAGTTTCAAACGAGCAGTACTTC	TRBJ2-7	TRBD2	-	TRBV15
CASSRNQPQHF	TGTGCCAGCAGTCGTAATCAGCCCCAGCATTTT	TRBJ1-5	-	-	TRBV28
CAWSKGANYGYTF	TGTGCCTGGAGTAAAGGGGCGAACTATGGCTACACCTTC	TRBJ1-2	-	large	TRBV30
CASSSLWTGYNSPLHF	TGTGCCAGCAGTTCTCTCTGGACAGGGTATAATTCACCCCTCCACTTT	TRBJ1-6	TRBD1	-	TRBV7-9
CASSSPGLAGGYEQYF	TGTGCCAGCAGCTCTCCGGGACTAGCGGGAGGATACGAGCAGTACTTC	TRBJ2-7	TRBD2	-	TRBV7-8
CSAPATGNYGYTF	TGCAGTGCCCCTGCCACAGGGAACTATGGCTACACCTTC	TRBJ1-2	-	-	TRBV20-1
CASSYGGTGTWGEAFF	TGTGCCAGCAGTTACGGAGGGACAGGGACATGGGGTGAAGCTTTCTTT	TRBJ1-1	TRBD1	-	TRBV6-5
CASKQGSEAFF	TGTGCCAGCAAACAGGGATCTGAAGCTTTCTTT	TRBJ1-1	-	-	TRBV6-1
CASSADRGNYGYTF	TGTGCCAGCAGTGCCGACAGGGGGAACTATGGCTACACCTTC	TRBJ1-2	TRBD1	few	TRBV6-1
CASSRDRAGELFF	TGTGCCAGCAGCCGGGACAGGGCTGGGGAGCTGTTTTTT	TRBJ2-2	TRBD1	-	TRBV28
CSARTSGSTDTQYF	TGCAGTGCTCGGACTAGCGGGAGTACAGATACGCAGTATTTT	TRBJ2-3	TRBD2	-	TRBV20-1
CSARVLGIQPQHF	TGCAGTGCTAGAGTCTTGGGGATTCAGCCCCAGCATTTT	TRBJ1-5	-	few	TRBV20-1
CASSTDRGGNQPQHF	TGTGCCAGCAGTACAGACAGGGGCGGCAATCAGCCCCAGCATTTT	TRBJ1-5	TRBD1	-	TRBV27
CSASEQDITDTQYF	TGCAGTGCTAGTGAACAGGACATCACAGATACGCAGTATTTT	TRBJ2-3	-	-	TRBV20-1
CASTLSGQKEKLFF	TGTGCCAGCACCTTGAGCGGACAGAAGGAAAAACTGTTTTTT	TRBJ1-4	-	-	TRBV7-2
CASSDGVEAFF	TGTGCCAGCAGTGATGGGGTGGAGGCTTTCTTT	TRBJ1-1	-	-	TRBV2
CASSLVPDSPLHF	TGTGCCAGCAGCTTAGTTCCGGATTCACCCCTCCACTTT	TRBJ1-6	-	medium-sized	TRBV11-3
CASSQRENEKLFF	TGCGCCAGCAGTCAACGGGAGAATGAAAAACTGTTTTTT	TRBJ1-4	-	-	TRBV23-1
CASSLPGNNSPLHF	TGTGCCAGCAGTTTACCAGGCAATAATTCACCCCTCCACTTT	TRBJ1-6	-	-	TRBV12-3/TRBV12-4
CSAREWRSSSYNEQFF	TGCAGTGCTAGAGAATGGCGGAGTAGCTCCTACAATGAGCAGTTCTTC	TRBJ2-1	-	-	TRBV20-1
CASHWDIIWDGYTF	TGTGCCAGCCACTGGGACATCATTTGGGATGGCTACACCTTC	TRBJ1-2	-	few	TRBV7-6
CASTDFNRYNYGYTF	TGTGCCAGCACTGACTTCAACAGGTACAACTATGGCTACACCTTC	TRBJ1-2	-	few	TRBV6-1
CASSLGSYGYTF	TGTGCCAGCAGTTTGGGCAGCTATGGCTACACCTTC	TRBJ1-2	-	-	TRBV28
CAISGLGEGYF	TGTGCTATCAGCGGGCTCGGGGAAGGGTACTTC	TRBJ2-7	-	-	TRBV7-2
CASSYPSTQDEQYF	TGTGCCAGCAGTTACCCCTCTACTCAGGACGAGCAGTACTTC	TRBJ2-7	-	-	TRBV6-2/TRBV6-3
CASSESLGQGNEQYF	TGTGCCAGCAGTGAAAGCCTGGGGCAGGGTAACGAGCAGTACTTC	TRBJ2-7	-	-	TRBV6-4
CASSLAGSSGRSSYEQYF	TGTGCCAGCAGCTTAGCGGGGTCTAGCGGGAGGAGCTCCTACGAGCAGTACTTC	TRBJ2-7	TRBD2	few	TRBV11-2
CATSRGRILGLYGYTF	TGTGCCACCAGCAGAGGGCGGATACTTGGTCTCTATGGCTACACCTTC	TRBJ1-2	-	-	TRBV15
CAAFSRASSGRAYNEQFF	TGTGCCGCCTTCAGTCGAGCCTCTAGCGGGAGGGCCTACAATGAGCAGTTCTTC	TRBJ2-1	TRBD2	-	TRBV6-1
CASSLGPTGGAGTEAFF	TGTGCCAGCAGTTTAGGCCCCACAGGGGGCGCGGGCACTGAAGCTTTCTTT	TRBJ1-1	TRBD1	-	TRBV27
CASSQVLPARNTEAFF	TGTGCCAGCAGCCAAGTTCTTCCAGCACGGAACACTGAAGCTTTCTTT	TRBJ1-1	-	-	TRBV14
CASSLALPPLETQYF	TGTGCCAGCAGCCTAGCGCTCCCCCCGCTGGAGACCCAGTACTTC	TRBJ2-5	-	few	TRBV2
CATSRDLADTQYF	TGTGCCACCAGCAGAGATCTTGCAGATACGCAGTATTTT	TRBJ2-3	-	-	TRBV15
CASSIGQGPLETQYF	TGTGCCAGTAGTATAGGACAGGGCCCGTTGGAGACCCAGTACTTC	TRBJ2-5	TRBD1	few	TRBV19
CASFPGQGTEAFF	TGTGCCAGCTTCCCGGGACAGGGAACTGAAGCTTTCTTT	TRBJ1-1	TRBD1	-	TRBV6-1
CASSDRKGTTSSTDTQYF	TGTGCCAGCAGTGATAGAAAGGGAACCACCTCTAGCACAGATACGCAGTATTTT	TRBJ2-3	-	few	TRBV2
CASRGTGSPNQPQHF	TGTGCCAGCAGGGGGACAGGGAGCCCCAATCAGCCCCAGCATTTT	TRBJ1-5	TRBD1	once	TRBV2
CASSLSKGAGNSPLHF	TGTGCCAGCAGTTTATCGAAAGGGGCTGGTAATTCACCCCTCCACTTT	TRBJ1-6	-	few	TRBV27
CASSLALRYGYTF	TGTGCCAGCAGTCTCGCCCTCCGGTATGGCTACACCTTC	TRBJ1-2	-	-	TRBV6-2/TRBV6-3
CASSGSTGLANYGYTF	TGTGCCAGCAGCGGATCTACAGGTTTAGCTAACTATGGCTACACCTTC	TRBJ1-2	-	-	TRBV9
CAISESEQAINYGYTF	TGTGCCATCAGTGAGTCGGAACAGGCTATTAACTATGGCTACACCTTC	TRBJ1-2	-	-	TRBV10-3
CASSADFRDRGRGNTEAFF	TGTGCCAGCAGTGCAGACTTCCGGGACAGGGGGCGAGGGAACACTGAAGCTTTCTTT	TRBJ1-1	TRBD1	-	TRBV6-2/TRBV6-3
CASSRGEETQYF	TGTGCCAGCAGCCGGGGGGAGGAGACCCAGTACTTC	TRBJ2-5	TRBD2	few	TRBV6-1
CSASNGGVGDTQYF	TGCAGTGCTAGTAACGGGGGGGTGGGAGATACGCAGTATTTT	TRBJ2-3	TRBD2	-	TRBV20-1
CASSDVGGESPLHF	TGTGCCAGCAGTGATGTAGGGGGCGAGTCACCCCTCCACTTT	TRBJ1-6	TRBD1	few	TRBV25-1
CASSSRTGSSYEQYF	TGTGCCAGCAGTTCTAGGACGGGGAGCTCCTACGAGCAGTACTTC	TRBJ2-7	-	-	TRBV12-3/TRBV12-4
CASSRGDEQYF	TGTGCCAGCAGCCGGGGGGACGAGCAGTACTTC	TRBJ2-7	TRBD2	-	TRBV27
CASRSTALRRGDTQYF	TGTGCCAGCAGGTCGACGGCCCTCCGGCGAGGAGATACGCAGTATTTT	TRBJ2-3	-	-	TRBV6-1
CSASGHGEYEQYF	TGCAGTGCTAGTGGGCACGGGGAGTACGAGCAGTACTTC	TRBJ2-7	-	once	TRBV20-1
CASSYPDRGQTDTQYF	TGTGCCAGCAGTTATCCTGACAGGGGGCAAACAGATACGCAGTATTTT	TRBJ2-3	TRBD1	-	TRBV6-5
CASQDRAADTQYF	TGTGCCAGCCAGGACAGGGCGGCGGATACGCAGTATTTT	TRBJ2-3	TRBD1	-	TRBV11-3
CASSQGTGNQPQHF	TGTGCCAGCAGCCAAGGGACAGGGAATCAGCCCCAGCATTTT	TRBJ1-5	TRBD1	-	TRBV6-1
CASSYSGGRQPQHF	TGTGCCAGCAGTTACTCAGGGGGGAGACAGCCCCAGCATTTT	TRBJ1-5	-	-	TRBV6-2/TRBV6-3